Below are 25 T cell receptor beta chains sequenced from a single sample in a study of T cells expressing NK-cell markers (TCRdb year 2020). The library came from 5' RACE. TCRdb records Illumina HiSeq 2000 as the sequencer. TCRdb reprocessed the reads and provides one entry for every CDR3 protein sequence; no DNA is given. For this sample, the table gives about 550,000 distinct CDR3 sequences. The top ten clonotypes cover roughly 3.6% of the sample. The specimen was blood T cells: a sorted CD56 or NKG2C T cell subset, CD4+ or CD8+ T cells, or bulk PBMC T cells (not recorded which). All receptors derive from a man aged 18 to 29 in good health. Donor details come from another sample of the same person, matched by shared clones.

The chain uses TRBV7-6 and TRBJ2-5. CDR3 length equals 14 residues. Per the germline V gene, CDR1 is SGHVS and CDR2 is FNYEAQ. CDR3 residues: CASSLALEIETQYF.

The V and J genes are TRBV24-1 and TRBJ2-3; TCRdb's D call of TRBD1 is untestable without DNA. Germline CDR1 reads KGHDR; CDR2 reads SFDVKD. The CDR3 is 15 amino acids. CDR3 amino acids: CATSAVTGGIDTQYF.

The chain is built from TRBV5-6 and TRBJ2-1. This CDR3 is built from 12 residues. From germline, CDR1 is SGHDT and CDR2 YYEEEE. CDR3: CASSWGPSEQFF.

This chain links TRBV7-9 with TRBJ2-3. CDR3 length: 15 amino acids. Per the germline V gene, CDR1 is SEHNR and CDR2 is FQNEAQ (reference sequence). CDR3 region: CASSLWTEITDTQYF.

The rearrangement uses TRBV12-3 or TRBV12-4 and TRBJ2-7; TCRdb returns TRBD1, unconfirmable since there is no DNA. The CDR3 loop spans 13 amino acids. This chain's CDR3 is CASSGQQGIEQYF.

The chain has TRBV5-1 and TRBJ2-4; with no DNA, the TCRdb D assignment of TRBD1 cannot be verified. Germline V CDR1 and CDR2: SGHRS, YFSETQ. This CDR3 has 14 amino acids. The CDR3 loop is CATSRDSPRNIQYF. The complete variable domain, with remaining parts taken from reference TRBV5-1 and TRBJ2-4, reads KAGVTQTPRYLIKTRGQQVTLSCSPISGHRSVSWYQQTPGQGLQFLFEYFSETQRNKGNFPGRFSGRQFSNSRSEMNVSTLELGDSALYLCATSRDSPRNIQYFGAGTRLSVL.

This sequence joins TRBV2 and TRBJ2-3; without DNA, the TCRdb call of TRBD1 cannot be checked. Germline CDR1 and CDR2: SNHLY and FYNNEI. CDR3 length: 14 residues. The CDR3 here is CASSATGAGDTQYF.

This chain links TRBV14 with TRBJ2-5; with no DNA, the TCRdb D assignment of TRBD1 cannot be verified. The CDR3 sequence is 15 residues long. In germline, CDR1 is SGHDN, CDR2 FVKESK. The CDR3 region is CASSQLKTGQETQYF.

The rearrangement links TRBV7-2 to TRBJ2-7; the TRBD1 assignment by TCRdb is unverifiable without DNA. The CDR3 covers 15 residues. Per germline, CDR1 SGHTA and CDR2 FQGNSA. The CDR3 spells CASSPVGGEYNEQYF. The entire variable domain, with the rest obtained from reference TRBV7-2 and TRBJ2-7, is as follows: GAGVSQSPSNKVTEKGKDVELRCDPISGHTALYWYRQSLGQGLEFLIYFQGNSAPDKSGLPSDRFSAERTGGSVSTLTIQRTQQEDSAVYLCASSPVGGEYNEQYFGPGTRLTVT.

The J gene is TRBJ2-3, the V gene TRBV7-2. The CDR3 extends over 15 amino acids. The germline gives CDR1 SGHTA, CDR2 FQGNSA. CDR3 sequence: CASSEEDGYTDTQYF.

The V call is TRBV3-1, the J call TRBJ1-2. CDR1 is LGHDT, CDR2 YNNKEL, per germline (reference sequence). The CDR3 consists of 14 residues. CDR3 protein: CASSQDFDHYGYTF.

The gene calls are TRBV6-4 and TRBJ2-4; TCRdb's assignment of TRBD1 cannot be checked, as there is no DNA. The length of the CDR3 is 19 residues. Germline assignment: CDR1 MRHNA and CDR2 SNTAGT. The CDR3 loop is CASTVKRPGPGLAKNIQYF.

CDR3 region: CACKTEADQPQHF. The chain uses TRBV28 and TRBJ1-5. Germline-derived CDR1 and CDR2 are MDHEN and SYDVKM. This CDR3 region has 13 residues.

This chain links TRBV5-5 with TRBJ2-7; without DNA, the TCRdb call of TRBD1 cannot be checked. Looked up from germline, CDR1 is SGHKS and CDR2 is YYEKEE (reference sequence). CDR3 length: 14 residues. The CDR3: CASSGENGRYEQYF.

The chain joins TRBV4-2 to TRBJ2-1; TCRdb's D call, TRBD2, is unchecked because there is no DNA. The CDR3 sequence is 16 residues long. Germline CDR1 reads LGHNA; CDR2 reads YNFKEQ. CDR3 sequence reads: CASSSLAQSGTIEQFF.

The chain combines TRBV15 with TRBJ2-1; absent DNA, TCRdb's TRBD2 call cannot be checked. Germline V gene lookup returns CDR1 LNHNV and CDR2 YYDKDF (reference sequence). There are 15 residues in the CDR3. The CDR3 sequence: CATSIGLAGDNEQFF.

The chain recombines TRBV5-6 with TRBJ2-3; the D call from TCRdb, TRBD2, cannot be confirmed without DNA. CDR1 is SGHDT and CDR2 is YYEEEE in the germline V gene. CDR3 size: 15 residues. CDR3: CASSLRTSGTDTQYF.

V is TRBV15 and J is TRBJ2-1; TCRdb's D call of TRBD1 is untestable without DNA. The CDR3 has 13 residues. Germline V gene sequence: CDR1 LNHNV, CDR2 YYDKDF (reference sequence). The CDR3 spells CATSPPPYNEQFF.

The V call is TRBV9, the J call TRBJ2-1. Looked up from germline, CDR1 is SGDLS and CDR2 is YYNGEE. This CDR3 is built from 15 residues. The CDR3 here is CASSVASGYYNEQFF.

The chain joins TRBV28 to TRBJ2-1; checking the TCRdb D call of TRBD2 is not possible without DNA. From germline, CDR1 is MDHEN and CDR2 SYDVKM. There are 17 residues in the CDR3. CDR3 region: CASSLPLPGLDLNEQFF. The whole variable domain, remainder taken from reference TRBV28 and TRBJ2-1, is DVKVTQSSRYLVKRTGEKVFLECVQDMDHENMFWYRQDPGLGLRLIYFSYDVKMKEKGDIPEGYSVSREKKERFSLILESASTNQTSMYLCASSLPLPGLDLNEQFFGPGTRLTVL.

The gene calls are TRBV7-8 and TRBJ2-3; the D gene TCRdb calls, TRBD1, cannot be checked with no DNA. The CDR3 runs 17 residues. Germline CDR1 is SGHVS and CDR2 is FQNEAQ. This CDR3 is CASSLPGQAGPTRTQYF.

The chain recombines TRBV11-1 with TRBJ2-7; TCRdb selects TRBD2, and the lack of DNA leaves this call unchecked. The germline V gene encodes CDR1 SGHAT and CDR2 FQDESV (reference sequence). The length of the CDR3 is 20 residues. The CDR3 here is CASSLTEPLAGGPLSSEQYF.

The rearrangement joins TRBV7-6 to TRBJ2-3; TCRdb reports TRBD2, a call that lacks DNA to check it against. Germline CDR1 is SGHVS and CDR2 is FNYEAQ. The length of the CDR3 is 16 residues. CDR3 sequence reads: CASSSGLAGKTDTQYF.

The chain carries TRBV5-1 and TRBJ2-1; lacking DNA, the TRBD1 call made by TCRdb goes unchecked. CDR3 length: 15 residues. Germline V lookup: CDR1 SGHRS, CDR2 YFSETQ. The CDR3 here is CASSETVQGYNEQFF.

The rearrangement links TRBV19 to TRBJ2-2; no DNA is available, so the TRBD2 call from TCRdb remains unchecked. CDR3 length equals 15 residues. From germline, CDR1 is LNHDA and CDR2 SQIVND (reference sequence). This CDR3 reads CASSGGLGYTGELFF.